What follows is one T cell receptor beta chain and its context. What it binds is not known. V was pared by 0 bases and J by 7 bases, with 10 bases between. This CDR3 region has 13 residues. Germline lookup yields CDR1 SEHNR and CDR2 FQNEAQ (reference sequence). The data originate from a study of PD-1 blockade in classical Hodgkin lymphoma. Study-wide points: Relapsed/refractory patients reportedly had the lowest baseline TCR diversity, below newly diagnosed patients, who were below healthy donors. The authors excluded patients who started nivolumab under 1 year after ASCT.

Time point denoted: cycle 4 day 1 (C4D1), after 6 weeks of nivolumab. Each patient experienced a relapse that followed autologous stem cell transplantation, and brentuximab vedotin exposure varied. The assay was immunoSEQ multiplex PCR, and TCRdb's table has in-frame clones only and misses some. Of 25,000 to 30,000 clones listed, over 75% are singletons. Source: peripheral blood mononuclear cells (PBMCs), taken before the fourth cycle of nivolumab. The chain couples TRBV7-9 to TRBJ2-7; D tentatively reads TRBD1 or TRBD2 (5 bases each). The sequence was collected from a human donor with classical Hodgkin lymphoma. The CDR3 region is CASSLAGELEQYF. The CDR3 DNA reads as TGTGCCAGCAGCTTAGCAGGGGAGTTGGAGCAGTACTTC.